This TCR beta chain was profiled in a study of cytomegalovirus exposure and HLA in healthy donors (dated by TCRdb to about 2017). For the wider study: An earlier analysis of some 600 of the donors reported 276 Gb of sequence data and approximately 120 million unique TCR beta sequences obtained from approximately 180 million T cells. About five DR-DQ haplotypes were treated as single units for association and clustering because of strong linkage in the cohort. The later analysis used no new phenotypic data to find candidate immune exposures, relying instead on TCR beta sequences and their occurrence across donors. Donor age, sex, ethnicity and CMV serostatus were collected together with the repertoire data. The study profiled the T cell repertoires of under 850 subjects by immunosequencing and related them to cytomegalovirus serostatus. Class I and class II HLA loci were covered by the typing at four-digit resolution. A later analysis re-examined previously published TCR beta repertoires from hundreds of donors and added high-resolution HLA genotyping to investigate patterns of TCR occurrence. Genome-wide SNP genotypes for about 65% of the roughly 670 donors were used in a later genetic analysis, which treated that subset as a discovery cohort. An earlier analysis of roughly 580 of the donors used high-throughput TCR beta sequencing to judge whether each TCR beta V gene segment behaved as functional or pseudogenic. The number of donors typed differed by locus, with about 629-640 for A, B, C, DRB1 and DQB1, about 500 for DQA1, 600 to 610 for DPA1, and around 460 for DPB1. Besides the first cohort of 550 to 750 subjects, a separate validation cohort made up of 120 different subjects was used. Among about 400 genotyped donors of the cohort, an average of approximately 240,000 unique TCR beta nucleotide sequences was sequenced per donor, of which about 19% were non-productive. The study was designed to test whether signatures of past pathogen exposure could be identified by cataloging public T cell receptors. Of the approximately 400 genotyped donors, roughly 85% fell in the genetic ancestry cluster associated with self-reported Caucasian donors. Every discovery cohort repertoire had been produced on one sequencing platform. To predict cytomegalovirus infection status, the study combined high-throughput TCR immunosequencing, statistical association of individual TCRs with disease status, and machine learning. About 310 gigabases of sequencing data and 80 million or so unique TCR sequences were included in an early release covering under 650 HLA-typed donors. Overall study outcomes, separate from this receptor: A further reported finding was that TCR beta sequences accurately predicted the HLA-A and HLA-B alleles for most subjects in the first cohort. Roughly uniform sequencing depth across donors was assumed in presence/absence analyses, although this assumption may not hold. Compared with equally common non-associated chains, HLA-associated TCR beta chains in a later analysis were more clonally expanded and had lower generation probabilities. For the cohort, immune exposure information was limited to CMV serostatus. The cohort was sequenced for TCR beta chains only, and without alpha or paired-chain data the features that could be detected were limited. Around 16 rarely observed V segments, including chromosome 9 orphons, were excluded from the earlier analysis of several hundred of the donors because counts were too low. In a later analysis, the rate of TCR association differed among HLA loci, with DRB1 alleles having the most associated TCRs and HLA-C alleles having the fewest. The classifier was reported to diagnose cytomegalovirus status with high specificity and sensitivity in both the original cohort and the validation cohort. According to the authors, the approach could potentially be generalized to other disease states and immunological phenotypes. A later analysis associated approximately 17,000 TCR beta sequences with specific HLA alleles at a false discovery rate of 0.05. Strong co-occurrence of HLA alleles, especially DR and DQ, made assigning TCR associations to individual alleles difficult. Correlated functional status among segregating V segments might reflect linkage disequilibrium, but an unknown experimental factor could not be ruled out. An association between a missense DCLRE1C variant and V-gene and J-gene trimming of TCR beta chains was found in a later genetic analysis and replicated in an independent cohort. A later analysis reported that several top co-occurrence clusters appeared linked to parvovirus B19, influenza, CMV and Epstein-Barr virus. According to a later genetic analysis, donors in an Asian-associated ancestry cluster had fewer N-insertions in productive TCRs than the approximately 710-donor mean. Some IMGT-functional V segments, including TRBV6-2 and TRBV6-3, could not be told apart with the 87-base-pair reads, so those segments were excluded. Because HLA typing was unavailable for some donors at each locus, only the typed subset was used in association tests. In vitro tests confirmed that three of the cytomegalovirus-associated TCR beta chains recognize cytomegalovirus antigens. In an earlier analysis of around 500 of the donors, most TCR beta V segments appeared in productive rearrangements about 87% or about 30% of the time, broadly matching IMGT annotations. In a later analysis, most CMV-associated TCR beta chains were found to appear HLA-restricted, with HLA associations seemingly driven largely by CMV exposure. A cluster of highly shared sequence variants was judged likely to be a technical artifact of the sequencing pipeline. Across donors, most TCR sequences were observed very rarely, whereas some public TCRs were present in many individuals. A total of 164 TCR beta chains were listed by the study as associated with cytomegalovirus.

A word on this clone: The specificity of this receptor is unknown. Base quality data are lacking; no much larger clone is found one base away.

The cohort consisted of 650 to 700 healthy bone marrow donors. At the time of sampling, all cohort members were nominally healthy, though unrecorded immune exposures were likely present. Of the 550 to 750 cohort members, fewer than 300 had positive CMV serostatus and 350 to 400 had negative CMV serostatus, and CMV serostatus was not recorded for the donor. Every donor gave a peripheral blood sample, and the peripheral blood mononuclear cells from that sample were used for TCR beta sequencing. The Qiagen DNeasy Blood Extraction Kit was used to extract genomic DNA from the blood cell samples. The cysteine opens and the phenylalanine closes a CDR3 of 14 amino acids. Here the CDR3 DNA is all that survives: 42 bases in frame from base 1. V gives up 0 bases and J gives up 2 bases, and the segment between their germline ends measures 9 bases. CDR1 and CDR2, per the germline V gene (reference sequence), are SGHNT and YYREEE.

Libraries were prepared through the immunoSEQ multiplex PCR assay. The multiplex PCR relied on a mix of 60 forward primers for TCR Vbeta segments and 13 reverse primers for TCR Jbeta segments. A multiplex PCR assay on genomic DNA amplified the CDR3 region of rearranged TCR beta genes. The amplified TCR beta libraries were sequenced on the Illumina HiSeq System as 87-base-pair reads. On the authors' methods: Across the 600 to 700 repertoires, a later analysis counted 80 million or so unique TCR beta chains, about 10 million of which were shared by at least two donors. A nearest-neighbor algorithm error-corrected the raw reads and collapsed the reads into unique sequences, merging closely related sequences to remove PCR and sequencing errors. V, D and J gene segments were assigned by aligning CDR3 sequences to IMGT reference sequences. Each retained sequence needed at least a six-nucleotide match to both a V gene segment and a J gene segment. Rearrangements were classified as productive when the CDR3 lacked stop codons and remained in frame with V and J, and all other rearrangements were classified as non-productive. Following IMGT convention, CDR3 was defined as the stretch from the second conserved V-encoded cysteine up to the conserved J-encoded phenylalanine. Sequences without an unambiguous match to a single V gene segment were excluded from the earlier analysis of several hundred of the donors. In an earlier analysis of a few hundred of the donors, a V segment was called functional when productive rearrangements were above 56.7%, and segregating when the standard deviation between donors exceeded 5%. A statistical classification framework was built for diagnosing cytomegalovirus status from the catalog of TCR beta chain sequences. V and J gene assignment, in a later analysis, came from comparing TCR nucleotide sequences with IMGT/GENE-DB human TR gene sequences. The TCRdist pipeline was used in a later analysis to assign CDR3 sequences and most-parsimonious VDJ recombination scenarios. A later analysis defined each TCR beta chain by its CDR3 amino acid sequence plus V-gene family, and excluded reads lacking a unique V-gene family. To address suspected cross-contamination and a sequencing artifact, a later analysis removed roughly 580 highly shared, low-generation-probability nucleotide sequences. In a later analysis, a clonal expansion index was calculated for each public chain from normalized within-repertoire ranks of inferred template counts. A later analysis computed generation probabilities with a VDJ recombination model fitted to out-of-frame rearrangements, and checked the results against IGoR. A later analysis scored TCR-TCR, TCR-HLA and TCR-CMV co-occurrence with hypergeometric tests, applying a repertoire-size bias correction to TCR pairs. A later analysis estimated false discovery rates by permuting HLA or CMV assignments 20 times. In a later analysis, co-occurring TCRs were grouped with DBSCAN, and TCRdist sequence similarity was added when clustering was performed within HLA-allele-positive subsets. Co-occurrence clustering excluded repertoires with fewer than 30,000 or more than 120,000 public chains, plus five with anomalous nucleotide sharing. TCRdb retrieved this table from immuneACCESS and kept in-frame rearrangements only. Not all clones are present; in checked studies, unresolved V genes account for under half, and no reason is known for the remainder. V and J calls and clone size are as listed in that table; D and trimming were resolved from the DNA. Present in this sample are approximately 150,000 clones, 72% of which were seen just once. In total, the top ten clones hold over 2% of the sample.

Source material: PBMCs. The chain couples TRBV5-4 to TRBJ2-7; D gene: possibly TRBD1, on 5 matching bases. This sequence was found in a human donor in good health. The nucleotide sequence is TGTGCCAGCAGCTTGGGACAGCTTCCCTACGAGCAGTACTTC. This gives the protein CASSLGQLPYEQYF.